This TCR beta chain was recorded in a study of T cells in Graves' hyperthyroidism and ophthalmopathy. Study details: Blood was drawn when the patient was first diagnosed and still untreated.

From germline, CDR1 is DFQATT and CDR2 SNEGSKA (reference sequence). Trimming left V 6 bases short and J 1 base short, with 13 bases between. The CDR3 totals 13 residues. The investigators amplified TCR beta CDR3 regions from RNA transcripts. Carried out on the TCR CDR3, a first-round RT-PCR used the HTBI primer set. TCRdb reprocessed the multiplex PCR reads with MiXCR, giving one entry per CDR3 protein. The data contain about 770,000 distinct CDR3 sequences, over 15% of them singletons. First hyperthyroidism diagnosis is when the blood sample was obtained, before any ophthalmopathy symptoms. The sequenced material came from blood. The clonotype originates from a woman aged 50 to 60 with Graves' hyperthyroidism that later progressed to Graves' ophthalmopathy. The rearrangement links TRBV20-1 to TRBJ2-7, with a possible D match to TRBD2 (6 bases). The CDR3 DNA reads as TGCAGTGCCGGCCGGGACTTATCCTACGAGCAGTACTTC. Translated, it gives CSAGRDLSYEQYF.